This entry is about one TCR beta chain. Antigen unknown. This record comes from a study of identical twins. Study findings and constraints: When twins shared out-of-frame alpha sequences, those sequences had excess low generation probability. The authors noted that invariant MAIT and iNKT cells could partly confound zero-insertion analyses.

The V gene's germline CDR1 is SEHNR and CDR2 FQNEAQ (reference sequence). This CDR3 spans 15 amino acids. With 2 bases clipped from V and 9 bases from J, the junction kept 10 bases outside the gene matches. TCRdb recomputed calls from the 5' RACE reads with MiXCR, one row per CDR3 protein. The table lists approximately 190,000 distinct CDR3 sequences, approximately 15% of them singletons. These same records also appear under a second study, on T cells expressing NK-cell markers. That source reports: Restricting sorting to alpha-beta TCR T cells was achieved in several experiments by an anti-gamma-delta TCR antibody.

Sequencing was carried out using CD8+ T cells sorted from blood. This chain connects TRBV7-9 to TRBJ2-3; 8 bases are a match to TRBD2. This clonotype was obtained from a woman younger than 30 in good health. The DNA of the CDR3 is TGTGCCAGCAGCTTACACCCGGGACTAGTTCCCACGCAGTATTTT. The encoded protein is CASSLHPGLVPTQYF.